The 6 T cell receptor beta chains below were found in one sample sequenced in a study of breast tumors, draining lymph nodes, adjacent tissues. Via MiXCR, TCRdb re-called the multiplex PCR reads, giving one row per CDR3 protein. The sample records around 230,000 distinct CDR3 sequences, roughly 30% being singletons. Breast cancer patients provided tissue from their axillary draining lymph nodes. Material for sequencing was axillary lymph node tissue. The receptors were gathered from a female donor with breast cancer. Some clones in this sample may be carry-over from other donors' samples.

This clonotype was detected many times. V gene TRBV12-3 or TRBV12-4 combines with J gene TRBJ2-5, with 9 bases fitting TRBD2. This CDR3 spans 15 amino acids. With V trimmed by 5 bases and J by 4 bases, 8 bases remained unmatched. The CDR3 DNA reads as TGTGCCAGCAGTCCTGCCTCAGCGGGAGGAGAGACCCAGTACTTC. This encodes CASSPASAGGETQYF.

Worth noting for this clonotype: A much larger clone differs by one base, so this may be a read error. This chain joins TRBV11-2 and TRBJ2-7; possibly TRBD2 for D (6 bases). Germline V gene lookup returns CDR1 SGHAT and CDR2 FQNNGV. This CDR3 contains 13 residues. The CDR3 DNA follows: TGTGCCAGCGGCTTTGCGGACTACTCCGAGCAGTACTTC. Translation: CASGFADYSEQYF.

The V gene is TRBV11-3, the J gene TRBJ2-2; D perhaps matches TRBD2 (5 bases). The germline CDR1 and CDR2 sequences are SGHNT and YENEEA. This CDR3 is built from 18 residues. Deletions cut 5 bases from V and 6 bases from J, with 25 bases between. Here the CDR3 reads CASSPFWDWGVGAGELFF. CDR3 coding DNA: TGTGCCAGCAGCCCCTTCTGGGATTGGGGAGTGGGCGCCGGGGAGCTGTTTTTT.

The CDR3 region is CATSGGQGANQPQHF. Written as DNA, the CDR3 is TGTGCCACCAGTGGGGGACAGGGGGCAAATCAGCCCCAGCATTTT. This chain uses TRBV24-1 with TRBJ1-5, with TRBD1 identical over 12 bases. The J segment lost 4 bases and the V segment lost 5 bases, leaving 2 bases of the junction unmatched. Germline V gene lookup returns CDR1 KGHDR and CDR2 SFDVKD. The CDR3 has 15 residues.

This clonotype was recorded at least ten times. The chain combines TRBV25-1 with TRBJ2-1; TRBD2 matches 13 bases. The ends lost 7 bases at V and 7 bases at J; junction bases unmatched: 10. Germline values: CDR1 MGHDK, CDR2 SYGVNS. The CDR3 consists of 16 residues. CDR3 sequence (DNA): TGTGCCAGCATGAAACTAGCGGGAGGGCTGGGGAATGAGCAGTTCTTC. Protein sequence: CASMKLAGGLGNEQFF. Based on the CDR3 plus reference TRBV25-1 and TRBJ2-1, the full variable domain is EADIYQTPRYLVIGTGKKITLECSQTMGHDKMYWYQQDPGMELHLIHYSYGVNSTEKGDLSSESTVSRIRTEHFPLTLESARPSHTSQYLCASMKLAGGLGNEQFFGPGTRLTVL.

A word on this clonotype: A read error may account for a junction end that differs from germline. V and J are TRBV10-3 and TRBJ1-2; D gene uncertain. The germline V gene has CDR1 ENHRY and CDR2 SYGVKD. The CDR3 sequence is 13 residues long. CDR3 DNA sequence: TGTGCCATCAGTGGCGAGGTATTCTATGGCTTCACCTTC. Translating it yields CAISGEVFYGFTF.